This T cell receptor (beta chain) appears in the sequencing data of a study of blood T cell repertoires in COVID-19. At the level of the study: Researchers got acute and convalescent COVID-19 samples from the United States, Italy and Spain. T cells, B-cell-depleted T cells, or PBMCs supplied cDNA or gDNA.

Followed longitudinally, the Seattle patients had been enrolled during active infection. Trimming stripped 7 bases from V and 5 bases from J, with 11 bases between. This CDR3 contains 12 residues. Original processing notes: Using reference gene primer amplification, nucleated cell counts were estimated. Assay used: immunoSEQ multiplex PCR; TCRdb lists only in-frame clones, some missing. That table is the source of V, J and clone size, and D and trimming were worked out from the DNA. Of approximately 460,000 clones in the sample, roughly nine tenths were seen once. This TCR came from a man in his late teens or twenties with COVID-19, enrolled during active disease. V gene TRBV12-3 or TRBV12-4 combines with J gene TRBJ2-5; TRBD2 is a possible D gene (6 bases). The sequenced material came from peripheral blood. The CDR3 sequence is CASKKEGETQYF. The CDR3 DNA reads as TGTGCCAGCAAAAAGGAGGGTGAGACCCAGTACTTC.